These 18 T cell receptor beta chains were sequenced from one sample in a study of shared clonotypes between healthy human individuals (dated by TCRdb to the early 2020s). CD8 naive samples consisted of CD45RO-negative cells that were positively selected for CCR7, yielding a CD45RA+CCR7+ population without TemRA cells. Receptors were amplified or captured by the immunoSEQ multiplex PCR assay. Held by TCRdb, this immuneACCESS table contains in-frame sequences only and omits some clones. Under half of the omission traces to an unresolved V gene where checked; the cause of the rest is unknown. The sample includes about 2.1 million clones, with 93% observed a single time. Approximately 1.7% of the sample is taken by the ten largest. Sequences were obtained from naive CD8+ T cells from PBMCs. Per the publication, the cell subset or site label means: CD45RA+CCR7+. Every receptor here comes from a man aged 18 to 35 in good health. Some clones in this sample may be carry-over from other donors' samples.

The chain uses TRBV19 and TRBJ2-1; 16 bases fit TRBD2. Germline V gene data show CDR1 as LNHDA and CDR2 as SQIVND (reference sequence). The CDR3 runs to 19 residues. Trimming cost V 2 bases and J 8 bases; bases outside gene matches: 12. The CDR3: CASSIRFPLGLAGGDEQFF. DNA of the CDR3: TGTGCCAGTAGTATACGATTCCCCCTGGGACTAGCGGGAGGGGATGAGCAGTTCTTC.

This sequence joins TRBV29-1 and TRBJ2-1, with 14 bases lining up with TRBD2. Germline lookup yields CDR1 SQVTM and CDR2 ANQGSEA. Trimming at V came to 7 bases and at J to 7 bases, leaving 12 bases not matched to a gene. The CDR3 sequence is 16 residues long. CDR3 bases: TGCAGCGGGGGACTAGCGGGAGTTTATGGAGGGAATGAGCAGTTCTTC. This gives the protein CSGGLAGVYGGNEQFF.

The rearrangement uses TRBV5-1 and TRBJ2-7; D is unresolved. The V and J ends lost 1 base and 3 bases respectively, with 14 bases between them. CDR1 SGHRS and CDR2 YFSETQ come from the germline V gene. This CDR3 spans 15 amino acids. CDR3 sequence reads: CASSLIGFVGYEQYF. The CDR3 DNA reads TGCGCCAGCAGCTTGATAGGGTTTGTAGGCTACGAGCAGTACTTC.

This chain links TRBV7-7 with TRBJ2-5, with D uncertain. V gave up 4 bases and J gave up 3 bases, with 9 bases separating them. Germline lookup yields CDR1 SSHAT and CDR2 FNYEAQ (reference sequence). CDR3 length: 13 amino acids. CDR3 sequence reads: CASSWNRKETQYF. CDR3 DNA: TGTGCCAGCAGCTGGAACCGAAAAGAGACCCAGTACTTC. Filled out from reference TRBV7-7 and TRBJ2-5, the complete variable domain reads GAGVSQSPRYKVTKRGQDVTLRCDPISSHATLYWYQQALGQGPEFLTYFNYEAQPDKSGLPSDRFSAERPEGSISTLTIQRTEQRDSAMYRCASSWNRKETQYFGPGTRLLVL.

This rearrangement joins TRBV27 to TRBJ1-1, with no clear D. With 8 bases removed from V and 4 bases from J, the gap between germline ends came to 17 bases. Germline CDR1 reads MNHEY; CDR2 reads SMNVEV (reference sequence). The CDR3 covers 14 residues. The CDR3 here is CASHPSYMVTEAFF. In DNA form, the CDR3 reads TGTGCCAGCCACCCCTCCTATATGGTCACTGAAGCTTTCTTT.

The rearrangement uses TRBV6-5 and TRBJ2-2, with D possibly being TRBD2 (5 bases). Germline CDR1 and CDR2: MNHEY and SVGAGI. V lost 4 bases and J lost 4, with 16 bases in between. CDR3 size: 16 residues. DNA of the CDR3: TGTGCCAGCAGTTCACGGACGGACTGGGGCACCGGGGAGCTGTTTTTT. Translating it yields CASSSRTDWGTGELFF.

This rearrangement joins TRBV10-3 to TRBJ2-5; 10 bases agree with TRBD2. The V segment lost 4 bases and the J segment 3 bases; nucleotides outside the gene matches: 5. CDR1 ENHRY and CDR2 SYGVKD come from the germline V gene. CDR3 length: 15 residues. The CDR3 DNA reads as TGTGCCATCAGTGGAGGACTAGCGGAAAAAGAGACCCAGTACTTC. Amino acids: CAISGGLAEKETQYF.

This chain links TRBV7-7 with TRBJ2-5; D uncertain. Trimming removed 0 bases at V and 4 bases at J, with 12 bases between. CDR1 and CDR2 (germline): SSHAT, FNYEAQ (reference sequence). The CDR3 runs 15 residues. The CDR3 DNA is TGTGCCAGCAGCTTAGCGCTGGATTTGCGAGAGACCCAGTACTTC. Protein product: CASSLALDLRETQYF.

The chain carries TRBV4-1 and TRBJ1-5; weak D call: TRBD1 (5 bases). Germline V CDR1 and CDR2: MGHRA, YSYEKL. Trimming took 1 base from V and 4 from J, leaving 14 bases between them. The CDR3 has 16 residues. The chain's CDR3 is CASSQVLSGLNQPQHF. The CDR3 DNA sequence: TGCGCCAGCAGCCAAGTCTTGTCAGGGCTAAATCAGCCCCAGCATTTT.

Worth noting for this clone: Other DNA sequences from this sample encode an identical CDR3 as well. V is TRBV9 and J is TRBJ2-1, with D possibly TRBD1 on 6 matching bases. CDR3 length equals 16 residues. Germline CDR1 SGDLS, CDR2 YYNGEE. The V gene lost 2 bases and the J gene lost 0 bases, with 12 bases spanning the gap. In DNA form, the CDR3 reads TGTGCCAGCAGCGTTGGGGGCTCCAGCTCCTACAATGAGCAGTTCTTC. Residues: CASSVGGSSSYNEQFF.

This chain joins TRBV13 and TRBJ1-3; 7 nucleotides match TRBD1. There are 16 residues in the CDR3. Trimming cost V 5 bases and J 4 bases; bases outside gene matches: 11. Germline lookup yields CDR1 PRHDT and CDR2 FYEKMQ (reference sequence). CDR3 in DNA: TGTGCCAGCAGCCCTACGACAGGGATGTTAGGAAACACCATATATTTT. As protein: CASSPTTGMLGNTIYF.

The rearrangement joins TRBV13 to TRBJ2-3, with 9 nucleotides matching TRBD1. The J segment lost 1 base and the V segment lost 0 bases, leaving 14 bases of the junction unmatched. The germline V gene has CDR1 PRHDT and CDR2 FYEKMQ (reference sequence). The CDR3 runs to 20 residues. CDR3 sequence (DNA): TGTGCCAGCAGCTTAGGCGTGGGACAGGGATATTCGTGGGGCACAGATACGCAGTATTTT. Translation gives CASSLGVGQGYSWGTDTQYF.

A note on this clone: Other DNA sequences in this specimen translate into the identical CDR3. V and J are TRBV27 and TRBJ2-5; 7 nucleotides align to TRBD2. CDR1 and CDR2 from the germline V gene are MNHEY and SMNVEV (reference sequence). V trimming: 6 bases; J trimming: 0 bases; junction bases outside the gene matches: 4. This CDR3 is built from 14 residues. CDR3 loop: CASSPRGDQETQYF. CDR3 bases: TGTGCCAGCAGCCCCCGGGGGGACCAAGAGACCCAGTACTTC.

The J gene is TRBJ1-1, the V gene TRBV27, with 7 positions matching TRBD1. This CDR3 region has 16 residues. Germline lookup yields CDR1 MNHEY and CDR2 SMNVEV (reference sequence). Germline trimming cut 0 bases from V and 0 bases from J; bases unmatched to any gene: 4. Written as DNA, the CDR3 is TGTGCCAGCAGTTTATCAGCCACAGGGGTGAACACTGAAGCTTTCTTT. It translates to CASSLSATGVNTEAFF.

This clone was seen a single time. This chain joins TRBV4-1 and TRBJ2-6; 8 nucleotides match TRBD2. Trimming at V came to 1 base and at J to 4 bases, leaving 9 bases not matched to a gene. CDR3 length: 18 residues. Germline assignment: CDR1 MGHRA and CDR2 YSYEKL. The DNA of the CDR3 is TGCGCCAGCAGCCAAGGGGGCCGTAGCGGGACCGGGGCCAACGTCCTGACTTTC. Translating it yields CASSQGGRSGTGANVLTF.

The table lists this clone with a count of one. The chain has TRBV4-1 and TRBJ1-4; 7 bases align to TRBD1. Germline V gene sequence: CDR1 MGHRA, CDR2 YSYEKL. V lost 4 bases and J lost 0; bases outside the gene matches: 2. There are 15 residues in the CDR3. CDR3 residues: CASSLTGATNEKLFF. CDR3 bases: TGCGCCAGCAGCCTCACAGGGGCAACTAATGAAAAACTGTTTTTT.

The CDR3 nucleotides are TGCAGCGTTGAAGCCCCGGGCGCGCTCGGTTACGAGCAGTACTTC. Amino acid sequence: CSVEAPGALGYEQYF. This chain connects TRBV29-1 to TRBJ2-7, with D unclear. The CDR3 has 15 amino acids. V was cut by 1 base and J by 4 bases, with 17 bases left in between. From germline, CDR1 is SQVTM and CDR2 ANQGSEA.

This clone was found a few times. The V gene is TRBV9, the J gene TRBJ2-1; D gene uncertain. CDR3 size: 13 residues. Germline CDR1 SGDLS, CDR2 YYNGEE. Trimming took off 3 bases at V and 4 bases at J, with 8 bases between the two ends. The CDR3 region is CASSDPGYNEQFF. CDR3 nucleotides: TGTGCCAGCAGCGACCCCGGGTACAATGAGCAGTTCTTC.